Listed below are T cell receptor beta chains from one sample, sequenced in a study of CD8 T cells in ankylosing spondylitis. MiXCR, run by TCRdb on the 5' RACE reads, gives a single entry per CDR3 protein. This table has about 240,000 distinct CDR3 sequences, under 12% appearing once. Sequenced material: blood, either unsorted or a sorted T cell fraction (not recorded which). All receptors derive from a male donor with ankylosing spondylitis or in good health (not recorded which). Each CDR3 is given with its conserved first and last residue. A D gene is named only where the DNA matches it firmly. Clone size is stated in some rows and not others, as once, few, many or a class when expanded.

>TRBV27|TRBD1|.|TRBJ2-7
CASSLRTGGRYEQYF
TGTGCCAGCAGTTTGAGGACAGGGGGTAGGTACGAGCAGTACTTC
>TRBV9|TRBD1|few|TRBJ2-2
CASQEQGATGELFF
TGTGCCAGCCAAGAGCAGGGGGCCACCGGGGAGCTGTTTTTT
>TRBV9|TRBD2|.|TRBJ2-1
CASSVVPSGLAGGYSYNEQFF
TGTGCCAGCAGCGTAGTGCCCTCGGGACTAGCGGGAGGATACTCCTACAATGAGCAGTTCTTC
>TRBV12-3/TRBV12-4|.|many|TRBJ2-2
CASSLSTTGELFF
TGTGCCAGCAGTTTAAGTACGACCGGGGAGCTGTTTTTT
>TRBV15|.|many|TRBJ2-3
CATSRPDGTDTQYF
TGTGCCACCAGCAGACCCGACGGCACAGATACGCAGTATTTT
>TRBV19|TRBD1|many|TRBJ2-5
CATRVNGQGETQYF
TGTGCCACTCGAGTAAACGGACAGGGAGAGACCCAGTACTTC
>TRBV20-1|TRBD1|many|TRBJ1-4
CSALHPPTGGNRATNEKLFF
TGCAGTGCTCTCCATCCCCCGACAGGGGGGAACAGGGCAACTAATGAAAAACTGTTTTTT
>TRBV10-1|.|many|TRBJ2-3
CASSPGHSTDTQYF
TGCGCCAGCAGTCCGGGACATAGCACAGATACGCAGTATTTT
>TRBV30|TRBD1|many|TRBJ2-3
CAWSPNRGDTQYF
TGTGCCTGGAGCCCTAACAGGGGAGATACGCAGTATTTT
>TRBV25-1|.|many|TRBJ1-2
CASSEYGGYGYTF
TGTGCCAGCAGTGAATATGGAGGCTATGGCTACACCTTC
>TRBV12-3/TRBV12-4|TRBD1|few|TRBJ2-2
CASSLTGATGELFF
TGTGCCAGCAGCCTGACAGGGGCAACCGGGGAGCTGTTTTTT
>TRBV6-1|.|.|TRBJ1-1
CATRVTRGWTEAFF
TGTGCCACCCGGGTTACCCGGGGGTGGACTGAAGCTTTCTTT
>TRBV7-9|.|many|TRBJ1-3
CASSHLDYTIYF
TGTGCCAGCAGCCACTTGGATTACACCATATATTTT
>TRBV7-6|TRBD2|.|TRBJ2-7
CASSLGGSGSGEQYF
TGTGCCAGCAGCTTAGGAGGAAGCGGGAGTGGCGAGCAGTACTTC
>TRBV7-9|.|many|TRBJ1-1
CASTAGNEAFF
TGTGCCAGCACCGCTGGGAATGAAGCTTTCTTT
>TRBV27|TRBD1|.|TRBJ2-7
CASSLIGGQAAYEQYF
TGTGCCAGCAGTTTAATAGGGGGACAGGCCGCCTACGAGCAGTACTTC
>TRBV5-1|TRBD2|.|TRBJ2-6
CASSLRTASGGPPTGANVLTF
TGCGCCAGCAGCTTACGGACCGCTAGCGGGGGGCCTCCAACTGGGGCCAACGTCCTGACTTTC
>TRBV20-1|TRBD2|many|TRBJ2-1
CSAPSGVVYNEQFF
TGCAGTGCCCCCAGCGGGGTTGTCTACAATGAGCAGTTCTTC
>TRBV23-1|TRBD1|many|TRBJ2-3
CASCARDRGTDTQYF
TGCGCCAGTTGTGCCCGGGACAGGGGCACAGATACGCAGTATTTT
>TRBV12-3/TRBV12-4|.|many|TRBJ1-5
CASSYEGPQPQHF
TGTGCCAGCAGTTATGAAGGTCCCCAGCCCCAGCATTTT